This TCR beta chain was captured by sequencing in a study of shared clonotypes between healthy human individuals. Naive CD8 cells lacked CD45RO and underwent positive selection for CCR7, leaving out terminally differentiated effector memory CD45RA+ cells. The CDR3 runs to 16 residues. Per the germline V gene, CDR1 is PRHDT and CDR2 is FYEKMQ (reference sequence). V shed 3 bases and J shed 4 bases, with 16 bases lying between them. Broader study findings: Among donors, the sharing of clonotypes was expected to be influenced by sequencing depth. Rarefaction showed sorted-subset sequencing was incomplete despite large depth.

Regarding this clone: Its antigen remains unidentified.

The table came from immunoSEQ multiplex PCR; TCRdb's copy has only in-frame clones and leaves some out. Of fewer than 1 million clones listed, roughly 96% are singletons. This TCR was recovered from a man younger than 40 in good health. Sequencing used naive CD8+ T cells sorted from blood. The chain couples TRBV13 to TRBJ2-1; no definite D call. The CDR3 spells CASSLVTTRPYNEQFF. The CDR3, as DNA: TGTGCCAGCAGCTTGGTAACGACCCGCCCTTACAATGAGCAGTTCTTC.